Listed below are T cell receptor beta chains from one sample, sequenced in a study of cytomegalovirus exposure and HLA in healthy donors. The assay was immunoSEQ multiplex PCR, and TCRdb's table has in-frame clones only and misses some. The repertoire holds over 150,000 clones, with around 85% as singletons. The sequenced sample was PBMCs. Every receptor here comes from a man in his forties in good health and CMV-seronegative. CDR3s include the opening cysteine and the closing phenylalanine or tryptophan. Each record gives: CDR3 DNA, CDR3 protein, clone size, D gene, J gene, V gene. D genes are given only for firm matches. Only part of the rows carry a size: once, few, many, or a class if the clone is expanded.

TGTGCCAGCAGCGGGGACAGGGCGGAGGTATGGCCCCAGCATTTT CASSGDRAEVWPQHF NA TRBD1 TRBJ1-5 TRBV6-4
TGTGCCAGCAGCTTGGCCTCGGGATATAACACTGAAGCTTTCTTT CASSLASGYNTEAFF few NA TRBJ1-1 TRBV5-6
TGTGCCAGCGGAAGAACAGGGGGCGAGCAGTACTTC CASGRTGGEQYF NA TRBD1 TRBJ2-7 TRBV28
TGTGCCAGGACAGGGGGCAGAATGGGTACCCAGTACTTC CARTGGRMGTQYF few TRBD1 TRBJ2-5 TRBV5-3
TGTGCCAGTAGTATTTCCTCGGGACAGGGGGCTAATCAGCCCCAGCATTTT CASSISSGQGANQPQHF NA TRBD1 TRBJ1-5 TRBV19
TGCAGCGTTGTCCCGCAGGCGTCCTACGAGCAGTACTTC CSVVPQASYEQYF NA NA TRBJ2-7 TRBV29-1
TGCGCCAGCAGCCTAAACCGACAGGACACTAACTATGGCTACACCTTC CASSLNRQDTNYGYTF NA NA TRBJ1-2 TRBV4-3
TGTGCCAGTTCCGGACAGCGAACGCAGAACACTGAAGCTTTCTTT CASSGQRTQNTEAFF NA NA TRBJ1-1 TRBV18
TGTGCCAGCAGGCTAAGCGGGCGCTACTCCTACGAGCAGTACTTC CASRLSGRYSYEQYF NA NA TRBJ2-7 TRBV6-5
TGTGCCAGCAGTTTGTCACCCCGGGACAGGGGATACGAGCAGTACTTC CASSLSPRDRGYEQYF NA TRBD1 TRBJ2-7 TRBV28
TGCGCCAGCAGCTCAGCAGGGCATAATGAAAAACTGTTTTTT CASSSAGHNEKLFF NA NA TRBJ1-4 TRBV5-1
TGTGCCAGCACACAGAGGCGGGGCACCACAGATACGCAGTATTTT CASTQRRGTTDTQYF NA NA TRBJ2-3 TRBV6-6
TGTGCCAGCAGCTTGGAGCCCCCTTGGACTAGCCGAGGGTACGAGCAGTACTTC CASSLEPPWTSRGYEQYF NA TRBD2 TRBJ2-7 TRBV5-4
TGTGCCAGCAGCTCGGGGACACTCGACACCGGGGAGCTGTTTTTT CASSSGTLDTGELFF few NA TRBJ2-2 TRBV6-5
TGCGCCAGCAGCCTACAGGGTGCAGCTAATGAAAAACTGTTTTTT CASSLQGAANEKLFF NA NA TRBJ1-4 TRBV5-1
TGTGCCAGCAGTGTCGCTAGCGGGGGGTCCTGGTATTTT CASSVASGGSWYF NA TRBD2 TRBJ2-3 TRBV2
TGTGCCTGGAGTTCTCCCGACAGAATTTACTACTACGAGCAGTACTTC CAWSSPDRIYYYEQYF NA NA TRBJ2-7 TRBV30
TGTGCCAGCAGTTACGCAACAGGCTATGGCTACACCTTC CASSYATGYGYTF few NA TRBJ1-2 TRBV6-5
TGTGCCAGCAGTTTATGGGGGCCGGTTGAAGCTTTCTTT CASSLWGPVEAFF NA NA TRBJ1-1 TRBV28
TGTGCCAGCAGTGACAGGGTGAGCAATCAGCCCCAGCATTTT CASSDRVSNQPQHF NA NA TRBJ1-5 TRBV2
TGTGCCTGGAGTGACCCCGGGGCTGGCGGGGGGTGGGATACGCAGTATTTT CAWSDPGAGGGWDTQYF once TRBD2 TRBJ2-3 TRBV30
TGTGCCAGTAGTAATTCACAGGGGAGGCAGGAGACCCAGTACTTC CASSNSQGRQETQYF NA NA TRBJ2-5 TRBV19
TGTGCCAGCAGCTTAGCTGACCAAGAGACCCAGTACTTC CASSLADQETQYF NA NA TRBJ2-5 TRBV5-6
TGTGCCAGTAGTGACACCGGGACAGGGGGCGAACTCTATGGCTACACCTTC CASSDTGTGGELYGYTF few TRBD1 TRBJ1-2 TRBV19
TGTGCCAGCAGCGTAGCCCCTACAGGGGGGACTGAAGCTTTCTTT CASSVAPTGGTEAFF NA TRBD1 TRBJ1-1 TRBV9
TGTGCCAGCAGCTTTACCGGGACTGACTACAATGAGCAGTTCTTC CASSFTGTDYNEQFF NA NA TRBJ2-1 TRBV5-4
TGTGCCACCAGGACCGGGGGGAGGAACGGAGAGACCCAGTACTTC CATRTGGRNGETQYF NA TRBD2 TRBJ2-5 TRBV15
TGTGCCAGCAGCCAAGATAGGGTCAGTTGGGAGCGGGAGAGCACAGATACGCAGTATTTT CASSQDRVSWERESTDTQYF NA TRBD2 TRBJ2-3 TRBV4-2
TGTGCCAGCAGCCTCTCCACAGGGTCGTACAGGACCGAGCAGTACTTC CASSLSTGSYRTEQYF NA NA TRBJ2-7 TRBV27
TGTGCCAGCAGCCGGGCACAGGGGGCGGGGTCCTACGAGCAGTACTTC CASSRAQGAGSYEQYF NA TRBD1 TRBJ2-7 TRBV5-4
TGTGCCAGCAGTGGACGACAGGGGGCTGAAGCTTTCTTT CASSGRQGAEAFF few TRBD1 TRBJ1-1 TRBV6-1
TGCGCCAGCAGCTTGTCTCGGGAGCTGTTTTTT CASSLSRELFF few NA TRBJ2-2 TRBV5-1
TGTGCCAGCAGTCCCGGGACAGGGGTTGGCTACACCTTC CASSPGTGVGYTF NA TRBD1 TRBJ1-2 TRBV7-9
TGCGCCAGCAGCTCGCAACCAGCCGGTGGGGACACTGTTGGTTCACCCCTCCACTTT CASSSQPAGGDTVGSPLHF NA NA TRBJ1-6 TRBV5-1
TGTGCAAGTCGTTCAGCACCTGTAGCCCCCCCGGGATCCTACAATGAGCAGTTCTTC CASRSAPVAPPGSYNEQFF NA NA TRBJ2-1 TRBV12-2
TGTGCCAGCAGCCCGAGAAATTCACCCCTCCACTTT CASSPRNSPLHF NA NA TRBJ1-6 TRBV13
TGTGCCAGCAGCCACCCTGGGGCGGACGAGCAGTACTTC CASSHPGADEQYF NA NA TRBJ2-7 TRBV11-2